Here is one T cell receptor beta chain with its context. Antigen specificity is unknown. HIV-negative, healthy adults without recent acute infections or vaccinations were the donors. CD4+ cells yielded CD45RA+ naive and CD45RA-negative memory subsets. This entry belongs to a study of shared clonotypes between healthy human individuals. Study results and caveats: Clonotype sharing among donors was thought likely to change with sequencing depth. Limited genetic and exposure-history diversity came from having few donors.

Repertoires were generated with immunoSEQ multiplex PCR, while TCRdb's copy carries only in-frame clones and drops some. The sample yields approximately 2,300,000 clones, around 92% seen once. The source is a man aged 18-30 years in good health. Some clones in this sample may be carry-over from other donors' samples. The sequencing sample was made of naive CD4+ T cells from PBMCs. Specified subset: CD45RA+ positively selected.

CDR3 loop: CASSQAPTGGQPQHF. CDR3 nucleotides: TGCGCCAGCAGCCAAGCCCCGACAGGCGGTCAGCCCCAGCATTTT. The J gene is TRBJ1-5, the V gene TRBV4-1; weak D call: TRBD1 (6 bases). Germline V gene data show CDR1 as MGHRA and CDR2 as YSYEKL. The V end was cut by 1 base, the J end by 6 bases, with 13 bases between. The CDR3 runs 15 residues.